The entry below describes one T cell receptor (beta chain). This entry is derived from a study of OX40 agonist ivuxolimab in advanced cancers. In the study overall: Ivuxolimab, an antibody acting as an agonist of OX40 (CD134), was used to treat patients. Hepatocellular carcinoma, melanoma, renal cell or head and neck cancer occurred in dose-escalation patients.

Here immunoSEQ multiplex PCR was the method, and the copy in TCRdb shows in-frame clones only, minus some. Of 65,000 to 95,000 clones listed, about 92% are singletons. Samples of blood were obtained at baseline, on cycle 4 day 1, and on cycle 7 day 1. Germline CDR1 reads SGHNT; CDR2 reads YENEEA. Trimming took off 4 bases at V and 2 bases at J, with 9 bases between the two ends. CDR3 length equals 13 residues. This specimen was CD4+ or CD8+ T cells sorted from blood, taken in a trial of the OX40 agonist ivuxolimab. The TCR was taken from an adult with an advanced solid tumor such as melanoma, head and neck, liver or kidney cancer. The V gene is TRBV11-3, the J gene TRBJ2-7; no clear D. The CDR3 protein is CASSWGLTYEQYF. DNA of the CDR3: TGTGCCAGCAGCTGGGGATTGACCTACGAGCAGTACTTC.